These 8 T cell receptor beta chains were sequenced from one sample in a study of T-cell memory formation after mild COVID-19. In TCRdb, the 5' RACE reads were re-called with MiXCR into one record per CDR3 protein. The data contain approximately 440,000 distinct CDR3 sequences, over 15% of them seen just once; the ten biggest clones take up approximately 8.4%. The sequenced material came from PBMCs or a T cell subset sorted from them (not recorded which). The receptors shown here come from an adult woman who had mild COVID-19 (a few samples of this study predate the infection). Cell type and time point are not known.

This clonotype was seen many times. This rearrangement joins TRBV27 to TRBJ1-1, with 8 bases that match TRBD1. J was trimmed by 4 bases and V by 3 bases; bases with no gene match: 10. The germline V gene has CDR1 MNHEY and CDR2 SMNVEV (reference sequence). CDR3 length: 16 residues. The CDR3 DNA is TGTGCCAGCAGTTTTTCAGGGGGCGCGCGTTTCACTGAAGCTTTCTTT. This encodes CASSFSGGARFTEAFF.

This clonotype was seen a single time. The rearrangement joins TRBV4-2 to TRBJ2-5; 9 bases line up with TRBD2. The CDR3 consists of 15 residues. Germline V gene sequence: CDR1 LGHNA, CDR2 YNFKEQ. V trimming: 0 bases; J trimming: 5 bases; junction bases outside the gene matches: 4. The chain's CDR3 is CASSQDIAGAETQYF. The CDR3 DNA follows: TGTGCCAGCAGCCAAGATATAGCGGGGGCCGAGACCCAGTACTTC.

The chain's CDR3 is CSASILLGEQFF. The CDR3 nucleotides read TGCAGTGCTAGTATTTTGCTAGGTGAGCAGTTCTTC. The V gene is TRBV20-1, the J gene TRBJ2-1; D uncertain. This CDR3 comprises 12 residues. Germline assignment: CDR1 DFQATT and CDR2 SNEGSKA (reference sequence). The V gene lost 3 bases and the J gene lost 9 bases, with 12 bases spanning the gap.

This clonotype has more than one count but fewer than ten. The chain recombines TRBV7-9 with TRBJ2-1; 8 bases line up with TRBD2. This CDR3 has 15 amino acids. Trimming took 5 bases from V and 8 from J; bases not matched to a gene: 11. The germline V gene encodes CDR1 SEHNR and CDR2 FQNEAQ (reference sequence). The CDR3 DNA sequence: TGTGCCAGCAGCCCACCGGGAGGGGGGTTAGATGAGCAGTTCTTC. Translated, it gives CASSPPGGGLDEQFF.

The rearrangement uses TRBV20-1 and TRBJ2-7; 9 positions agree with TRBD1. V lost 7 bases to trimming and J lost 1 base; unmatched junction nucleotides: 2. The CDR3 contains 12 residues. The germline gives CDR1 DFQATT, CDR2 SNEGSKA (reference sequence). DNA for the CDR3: TGCAGTGTACAGGGGGCATCCTACGAGCAGTACTTC. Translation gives CSVQGASYEQYF.

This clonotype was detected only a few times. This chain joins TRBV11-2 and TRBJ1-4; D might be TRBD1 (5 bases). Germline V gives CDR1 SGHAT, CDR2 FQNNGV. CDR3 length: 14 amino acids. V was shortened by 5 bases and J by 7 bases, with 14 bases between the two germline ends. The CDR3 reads CASSAAGRREKLFF. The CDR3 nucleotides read TGTGCCAGCAGCGCCGCGGGACGTCGTGAAAAACTGTTTTTT. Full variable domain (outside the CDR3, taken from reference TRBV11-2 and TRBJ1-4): EAGVAQSPRYKIIEKRQSVAFWCNPISGHATLYWYQQILGQGPKLLIQFQNNGVVDDSQLPKDRFSAERLKGVDSTLKIQPAKLEDSAVYLCASSAAGRREKLFFGSGTQLSVL.

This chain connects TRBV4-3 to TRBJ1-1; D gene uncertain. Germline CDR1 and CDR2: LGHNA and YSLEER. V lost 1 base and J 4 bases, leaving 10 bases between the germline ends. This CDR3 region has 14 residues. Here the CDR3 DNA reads TGCGCCAGCAGCCAAGGGAGGGTGGGCACTGAAGCTTTCTTT. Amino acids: CASSQGRVGTEAFF.

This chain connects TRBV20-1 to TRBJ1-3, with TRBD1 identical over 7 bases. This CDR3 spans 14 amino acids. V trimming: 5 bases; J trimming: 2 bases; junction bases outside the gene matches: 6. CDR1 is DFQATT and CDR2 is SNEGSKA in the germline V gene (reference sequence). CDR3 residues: CSAVTGVAGNTIYF. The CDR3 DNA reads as TGCAGTGCTGTTACAGGGGTGGCTGGAAACACCATATATTTT.